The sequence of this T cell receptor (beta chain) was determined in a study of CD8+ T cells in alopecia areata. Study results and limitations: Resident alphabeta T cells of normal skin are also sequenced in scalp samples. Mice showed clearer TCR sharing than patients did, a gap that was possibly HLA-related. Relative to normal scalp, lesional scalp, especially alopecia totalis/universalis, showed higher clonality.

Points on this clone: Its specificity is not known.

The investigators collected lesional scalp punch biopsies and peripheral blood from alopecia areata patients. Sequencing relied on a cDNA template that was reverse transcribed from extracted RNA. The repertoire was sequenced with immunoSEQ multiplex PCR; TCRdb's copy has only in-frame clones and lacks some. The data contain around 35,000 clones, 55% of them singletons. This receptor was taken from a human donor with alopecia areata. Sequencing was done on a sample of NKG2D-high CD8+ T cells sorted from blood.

The CDR3 DNA is TGTGCCAGCAGCTTGGGGCGGGACGAGCAGTACTTC. This translates into CASSLGRDEQYF. V and J are TRBV11-2 and TRBJ2-7; D is possibly TRBD1 or TRBD2 (5 bases each). The germline V gene encodes CDR1 SGHAT and CDR2 FQNNGV. V dropped 3 bases and J dropped 5 bases, with 8 bases sitting between them. The CDR3 totals 12 residues.